The 5 T cell receptor beta chains below all came from one sample that was sequenced in a study of T cell responses to AZD1222 COVID-19 vaccine. The data were produced by immunoSEQ multiplex PCR, yet TCRdb's version contains in-frame clones alone and is incomplete. The repertoire holds fewer than 120,000 clones, around 90% seen once, with roughly 2.7% in the top ten. The sequencing here drew on peripheral blood, taken 28 days after the second AZD1222 dose. The receptors stem from an adult who received the AZD1222 COVID-19 vaccine.

The gene calls are TRBV19 and TRBJ2-7; a possible D gene is TRBD1 (5 bases). Germline V gene data show CDR1 as LNHDA and CDR2 as SQIVND (reference sequence). The V gene lost 5 bases and the J gene lost 6 bases, with 17 bases spanning the gap. The CDR3 sequence is 14 residues long. CDR3 in DNA: TGTGCCAGTAGTTACCTCGGACCAAGGGGCGAGCAGTACTTC. Protein: CASSYLGPRGEQYF.

The sample holds a few counts of this clone. The chain couples TRBV10-3 to TRBJ2-3, with a tentative D call TRBD1 (5 bases). Trimming removed 0 bases from V and 0 bases from J, with 19 bases in between. Per germline, CDR1 ENHRY and CDR2 SYGVKD. There are 19 residues in the CDR3. The CDR3 reads CAISESDLPGLSSTDTQYF. CDR3 coding DNA: TGTGCCATCAGTGAGTCGGACCTCCCAGGGCTTTCTAGCACAGATACGCAGTATTTT.

The chain is built from TRBV19 and TRBJ1-6; 9 bases fit TRBD1. The CDR3 length is 12 residues. Germline V gives CDR1 LNHDA, CDR2 SQIVND (reference sequence). After removal of 10 bases from V and 10 bases from J, the junction contained 5 bases not matched to a gene. CDR3 sequence (DNA): TGTGCCACCGGGACAGGGTACTCACCCCTCCACTTT. Amino acid sequence: CATGTGYSPLHF.

This clone was found a few times. This chain joins TRBV19 and TRBJ1-2, with D uncertain. V shed 7 bases and J shed 4 bases, with 19 bases lying between them. This CDR3 region has 15 residues. Germline lookup yields CDR1 LNHDA and CDR2 SQIVND (reference sequence). The CDR3 nucleotides read TGTGCCAGTAAGGGTCTAGGTTTCCGGGGCTATGGCTACACCTTC. Translating it yields CASKGLGFRGYGYTF.

The gene calls are TRBV10-3 and TRBJ2-1, with 8 bases identical to TRBD2. Looked up from germline, CDR1 is ENHRY and CDR2 is SYGVKD. Trimming at V came to 4 bases and at J to 6 bases, leaving 14 bases not matched to a gene. There are 17 residues in the CDR3. CDR3 coding DNA: TGTGCCATCAGTGCACCACCGGGAGGGATGGCAGTCAATGAGCAGTTCTTC. Translation gives CAISAPPGGMAVNEQFF.